At least ten counts were recorded for the clone carrying this TCR beta chain. What it recognizes is unknown. This record comes from a study of human T cells and chemical hapten exposure. Across the study: Patch tests applied 0.01% DPC to the upper back and were scored after 6 days.

The CDR3 is made up of 15 amino acids. The germline CDR1 and CDR2 sequences are PRHDT and FYEKMQ (reference sequence). After removal of 5 bases from V and 3 bases from J, the junction contained 8 bases not matched to a gene. Broader study findings: The number of TCRs above 1 in 1000 frequency did not change after DPC sensitization.

A single record per CDR3 protein comes from TCRdb applying MiXCR to the RACE reads. The sample consists of approximately 80,000 distinct CDR3 sequences, over 8.5% of them appearing once. Noted time point: patch test 1, 2 weeks after DPC sensitization. The treatment: therapeutic diphenylcyclopropenone sensitization with weekly scalp DPC. This clonotype was sampled from a woman aged 45-65 years with alopecia areata. Some clones in this sample may be carry-over from other donors' samples. This chain links TRBV13 with TRBJ2-3, with 7 bases identical to TRBD1. Specimen: whole blood, collected in connection with sensitization to the hapten diphenylcyclopropenone (DPC). In DNA, the CDR3 is TGTGCCAGCAGCCACCGGGACAGTTTAACAGATACGCAGTATTTT. Protein product: CASSHRDSLTDTQYF.